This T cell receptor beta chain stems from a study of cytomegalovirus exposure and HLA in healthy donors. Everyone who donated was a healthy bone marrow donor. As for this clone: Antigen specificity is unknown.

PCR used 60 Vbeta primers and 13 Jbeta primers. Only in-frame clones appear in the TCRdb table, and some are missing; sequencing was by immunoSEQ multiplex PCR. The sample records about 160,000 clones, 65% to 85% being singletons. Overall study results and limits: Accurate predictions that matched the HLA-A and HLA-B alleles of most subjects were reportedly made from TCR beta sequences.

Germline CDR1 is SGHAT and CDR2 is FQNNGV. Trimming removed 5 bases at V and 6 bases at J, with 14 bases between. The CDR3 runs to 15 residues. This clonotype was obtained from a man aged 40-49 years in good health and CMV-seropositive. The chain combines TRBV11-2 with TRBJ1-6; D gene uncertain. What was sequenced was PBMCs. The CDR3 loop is CASSLRHRSNSPLHF. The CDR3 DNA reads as TGTGCCAGCAGCCTAAGACATCGCTCTAATTCACCCCTCCACTTT.